This entry lists 14 T cell receptor beta chains sequenced from one sample in a study of shared clonotypes between healthy human individuals. Using immunoSEQ multiplex PCR, the repertoire was profiled, and TCRdb retains in-frame clones only, with some absent. This table holds some 2.3 million clones, roughly 93% found once. Specimen: naive CD4+ T cells from PBMCs. Subset specified: CD45RA+ positively selected. Every receptor here comes from a man between 18 and 29 years old in good health. Some clones in this sample may be carry-over from other donors' samples.

This clone was counted a single time. V gene TRBV2 combines with J gene TRBJ1-4; 8 nucleotides line up with TRBD1. Germline loops: CDR1 SNHLY, CDR2 FYNNEI. The V gene end was trimmed by 3 bases and the J gene end by 8 bases; junction bases not matched to a gene: 5. The CDR3 contains 14 residues. The CDR3 region is CASSEDRVKEKLFF. In nucleotides, the CDR3 is TGTGCCAGCAGTGAGGACAGGGTTAAGGAAAAACTGTTTTTT.

The V gene is TRBV28, the J gene TRBJ2-7; tentatively, D is TRBD2 (6 bases). This CDR3 contains 13 residues. Trimming removed 6 bases at V and 4 bases at J, with 13 bases between. Per germline, CDR1 MDHEN and CDR2 SYDVKM. CDR3 nucleotides: TGTGCCAGCAGCCCACCCGGGACTTACGAGCAGTACTTC. Translating gives CASSPPGTYEQYF.

This chain joins TRBV19 and TRBJ2-1; 10 bases map to TRBD1. Germline V gene lookup returns CDR1 LNHDA and CDR2 SQIVND (reference sequence). The J segment lost 4 bases and the V segment lost 7 bases, leaving 10 bases of the junction unmatched. The CDR3 is 16 residues long. This chain's CDR3 is CASTNPRDRGYNEQFF. The CDR3 coding sequence is TGTGCCAGTACCAACCCCCGGGACAGGGGATACAATGAGCAGTTCTTC.

The chain links TRBV18 to TRBJ1-4, with TRBD1 identical over 9 bases. Germline assignment: CDR1 KGHSH and CDR2 LQKENI. The CDR3 is 16 amino acids. The trim removed 5 bases at V and 6 bases at J, leaving 10 bases unmatched. The CDR3 loop reads CASSATYRTGDEKLFF. For the CDR3, the DNA is TGTGCCAGCTCAGCGACATATCGGACAGGGGATGAAAAACTGTTTTTT. The full variable domain, completed using reference TRBV18 and TRBJ1-4, is NAGVMQNPRHLVRRRGQEARLRCSPMKGHSHVYWYRQLPEEGLKFMVYLQKENIIDESGMPKERFSAEFPKEGPSILRIQQVVRGDSAAYFCASSATYRTGDEKLFFGSGTQLSVL.

A note on this clone: Other DNA sequences in the sample encode the same CDR3. The chain couples TRBV11-1 to TRBJ2-7; either TRBD1 or TRBD2 may fit D (6 bases each). Looked up from germline, CDR1 is SGHAT and CDR2 is FQDESV (reference sequence). The CDR3 contains 12 residues. V lost 2 bases and J lost 7, with 9 bases in between. This chain's CDR3 is CASSLQGGEQYF. For the CDR3, the DNA is TGTGCCAGCAGCTTACAAGGGGGGGAGCAGTACTTC.

The chain recombines TRBV7-8 with TRBJ2-7; D is undetermined. The CDR3 sequence is 15 residues long. Trimming stripped 5 bases from V and 0 bases from J, with 14 bases between. The germline gives CDR1 SGHVS, CDR2 FQNEAQ. DNA of the CDR3: TGTGCCAGCAGCCAAAGGCAGGCCCTCTCCTACGAGCAGTACTTC. Its translation is CASSQRQALSYEQYF.

Of note for this clone: This sample includes further DNA sequences coding for the same CDR3. This chain connects TRBV5-1 to TRBJ2-7; the D is unclear. The CDR3 contains 15 residues. Per germline, CDR1 SGHRS and CDR2 YFSETQ. Trimming pared 4 bases from V and 0 bases from J, leaving 14 bases between. Here the CDR3 DNA reads TGCGCCAGCAGCCTTGGACCGCCGAGCTCCTACGAGCAGTACTTC. Translated, it gives CASSLGPPSSYEQYF.

This chain uses TRBV18 with TRBJ2-7, with D perhaps assigned TRBD1 or TRBD2 (5 bases each). The DNA end lines up better with TRBJ2-5; the J call may be wrong. In germline, CDR1 is KGHSH, CDR2 LQKENI. There are 14 residues in the CDR3. CDR3 residues: CASSRNMRGETQYF. CDR3 bases: TGTGCCAGCTCACGTAACATGAGGGGAGAGACCCAGTACTTC.

This clone has only a few counts. The sample has other DNA sequences that encode this CDR3 too. The chain employs TRBV5-4 and TRBJ1-5; 7 bases fit TRBD1. This CDR3 has 14 residues. J gave up 6 bases and V 0 bases, and 3 bases lay outside the gene matches. The germline V gene has CDR1 SGHNT and CDR2 YYREEE (reference sequence). Here the CDR3 reads CASSLDRGSQPQHF. Here the CDR3 DNA reads TGTGCCAGCAGCTTGGACAGGGGAAGTCAGCCCCAGCATTTT. Complete variable domain (other parts from reference TRBV5-4 and TRBJ1-5): ETGVTQSPTHLIKTRGQQVTLRCSSQSGHNTVSWYQQALGQGPQFIFQYYREEENGRGNFPPRFSGLQFPNYSSELNVNALELDDSALYLCASSLDRGSQPQHFGDGTRLSIL.

CDR3 region: CASSPQGVSTDTQYF. CDR3 bases: TGTGCCAGCAGTCCCCAGGGGGTCAGCACAGATACGCAGTATTTT. J is TRBJ2-3 and V is TRBV6-5; 7 nucleotides align to TRBD1. This CDR3 is built from 15 residues. The ends lost 5 bases at V and 0 bases at J; junction bases unmatched: 5. Germline CDR1 MNHEY, CDR2 SVGAGI.

In its sample, this clone was seen once. The chain carries TRBV2 and TRBJ2-7; D is tentatively TRBD1 or TRBD2 (5 bases each). This CDR3 region has 15 residues. V was shortened by 4 bases and J by 3 bases, with 16 bases between the two germline ends. The V gene's germline CDR1 is SNHLY and CDR2 FYNNEI. CDR3 DNA: TGTGCCAGCAGTGCGACAGACTCCCGGGGCTACGAGCAGTACTTC. Its protein is CASSATDSRGYEQYF.

The chain links TRBV18 to TRBJ2-5; maybe TRBD1 (5 bases). Trimming removed 4 bases at V and 3 bases at J, with 12 bases between. Per germline, CDR1 KGHSH and CDR2 LQKENI. The CDR3 has 14 residues. The CDR3 DNA sequence: TGTGCCAGCTCACTCTCAGGGTTGGAAGAGACCCAGTACTTC. Its protein is CASSLSGLEETQYF.

The chain uses TRBV5-1 and TRBJ2-1, with 8 bases that match TRBD1. The CDR3 spans 14 residues. V was clipped by 7 bases and J by 7 bases; unmatched bases: 10. Looked up from germline, CDR1 is SGHRS and CDR2 is YFSETQ. The CDR3, as DNA: TGCGCCAGCGGGGTGGGGGACAGGTCGAATGAGCAGTTCTTC. It specifies CASGVGDRSNEQFF.

V and J are TRBV7-2 and TRBJ2-7; 10 nucleotides match TRBD1. Germline V lookup: CDR1 SGHTA, CDR2 FQGNSA. V was pared by 5 bases and J by 4 bases, with 8 bases of the junction left unmatched. The CDR3 contains 15 residues. The CDR3 loop is CASSPPDRGLYEQYF. CDR3 DNA sequence: TGTGCCAGCAGCCCCCCGGACAGGGGGTTATACGAGCAGTACTTC.